Listed below are T cell receptor beta chains from one sample, sequenced in a study of blood T cell repertoires in COVID-19. Data came from immunoSEQ multiplex PCR; TCRdb stores just in-frame clones and leaves some out. The table includes tens of thousands of clones, less than 95% detected once. Sequenced input: peripheral blood. Receptors were obtained from a man aged 18 to 35 with COVID-19, enrolled during active disease. CDR3s include the opening cysteine and the closing phenylalanine or tryptophan. Fields, in order: D gene, J gene, clone size, V gene, CDR3 protein, CDR3 DNA. The D gene is left open where the match is weak. Clone size is not always given. Where it is, it says once, few, many or a class for expanded clones.

D gene: TRBD1; J gene: TRBJ2-7; clone size: -; V gene: TRBV7-6; CDR3 protein: CASSLAISSGQTPYEQYF; CDR3 DNA: TGTGCCAGCAGCTTAGCCATAAGCTCGGGACAGACTCCCTACGAGCAGTACTTC
D gene: -; J gene: TRBJ2-7; clone size: -; V gene: TRBV5-1; CDR3 protein: CASSLSSGSSYEQYF; CDR3 DNA: TGCGCCAGCAGCTTGTCGTCCGGTTCTTCCTACGAGCAGTACTTC
D gene: -; J gene: TRBJ1-5; clone size: once; V gene: TRBV18; CDR3 protein: CASSSTGGDGNQPQHF; CDR3 DNA: TGTGCCAGCTCATCTACGGGGGGCGATGGCAATCAGCCCCAGCATTTT
D gene: -; J gene: TRBJ1-3; clone size: -; V gene: TRBV6-5; CDR3 protein: CASTHTVSSGNTIYF; CDR3 DNA: TGTGCCAGCACCCACACAGTATCCTCTGGAAACACCATATATTTT
D gene: TRBD1; J gene: TRBJ2-1; clone size: -; V gene: TRBV6-5; CDR3 protein: CASSDRGQPTEQFF; CDR3 DNA: TGTGCCAGCAGCGACAGGGGGCAACCTACTGAGCAGTTCTTC
D gene: TRBD1; J gene: TRBJ2-7; clone size: once; V gene: TRBV23-1; CDR3 protein: CASSPRTGRYEQYF; CDR3 DNA: TGCGCCAGCAGTCCTCGGACAGGGCGCTACGAGCAGTACTTC
D gene: -; J gene: TRBJ2-7; clone size: -; V gene: TRBV7-6; CDR3 protein: CASSLTGEQYF; CDR3 DNA: TGTGCCAGCAGCTTAACGGGGGAGCAGTACTTC
D gene: TRBD1; J gene: TRBJ1-1; clone size: -; V gene: TRBV27; CDR3 protein: CASSPPTGGRNTEAFF; CDR3 DNA: TGTGCCAGCAGTCCCCCGACAGGGGGCAGGAACACTGAAGCTTTCTTT
D gene: TRBD1; J gene: TRBJ2-1; clone size: few; V gene: TRBV15; CDR3 protein: CATSRGDREDEQFF; CDR3 DNA: TGTGCCACCAGCAGAGGGGACAGGGAGGATGAGCAGTTCTTC
D gene: -; J gene: TRBJ2-7; clone size: -; V gene: TRBV6-2/TRBV6-3; CDR3 protein: CASSWTVDEQYF; CDR3 DNA: TGTGCCAGCAGCTGGACAGTCGATGAGCAGTACTTC
D gene: -; J gene: TRBJ1-1; clone size: -; V gene: TRBV24-1; CDR3 protein: CATSEGGGAGTEAFF; CDR3 DNA: TGTGCCACCAGTGAGGGAGGTGGGGCCGGCACTGAAGCTTTCTTT
D gene: TRBD1; J gene: TRBJ1-4; clone size: -; V gene: TRBV6-5; CDR3 protein: CASSGDRGTNEKLFF; CDR3 DNA: TGTGCCAGCAGCGGAGACAGGGGCACTAATGAAAAACTGTTTTTT
D gene: TRBD2; J gene: TRBJ2-7; clone size: -; V gene: TRBV7-2; CDR3 protein: CASSMGLAGRYIKQYF; CDR3 DNA: TGTGCCAGCAGCATGGGCCTAGCGGGGAGGTACATTAAGCAGTACTTC
D gene: TRBD2; J gene: TRBJ2-1; clone size: -; V gene: TRBV3-1/TRBV3-2; CDR3 protein: CASSPGLAGTHEQFF; CDR3 DNA: TGTGCCAGCAGTCCCGGACTAGCGGGAACCCATGAGCAGTTCTTC
D gene: TRBD2; J gene: TRBJ2-5; clone size: -; V gene: TRBV7-8; CDR3 protein: CASSLISGILETQYF; CDR3 DNA: TGTGCCAGCAGCTTAATTAGCGGGATCCTAGAGACCCAGTACTTC
D gene: -; J gene: TRBJ1-4; clone size: -; V gene: TRBV27; CDR3 protein: CASSLFAGDVRKLLF; CDR3 DNA: TGTGCCAGCAGTTTATTCGCAGGGGACGTACGTAAACTGCTTTTT
D gene: -; J gene: TRBJ2-5; clone size: -; V gene: TRBV9; CDR3 protein: CASSVSRVLGTQYF; CDR3 DNA: TGTGCCAGCAGCGTCTCCAGGGTCCTAGGGACCCAGTACTTC
D gene: -; J gene: TRBJ2-5; clone size: once; V gene: TRBV28; CDR3 protein: CASSRGQGETQYF; CDR3 DNA: TGTGCCAGCAGCAGGGGACAAGGGGAGACCCAGTACTTC
D gene: TRBD1; J gene: TRBJ2-7; clone size: -; V gene: TRBV10-3; CDR3 protein: CAISEGTGHLYEQYF; CDR3 DNA: TGTGCCATCAGTGAGGGGACAGGGCACCTTTACGAGCAGTACTTC
D gene: TRBD2; J gene: TRBJ2-2; clone size: -; V gene: TRBV10-1; CDR3 protein: CASSEGLAGGGGELFF; CDR3 DNA: TGCGCCAGCAGTGAGGGACTAGCGGGAGGAGGCGGGGAGCTGTTTTTT
D gene: TRBD2; J gene: TRBJ2-7; clone size: -; V gene: TRBV3-1/TRBV3-2; CDR3 protein: CASSQVTSGEQYF; CDR3 DNA: TGTGCCAGCAGCCAAGTCACTAGCGGCGAGCAGTACTTC
D gene: TRBD1; J gene: TRBJ2-2; clone size: -; V gene: TRBV6-4; CDR3 protein: CASSEGQGDTGELFF; CDR3 DNA: TGTGCCAGCAGTGAGGGACAGGGGGACACCGGGGAGCTGTTTTTT
D gene: TRBD2; J gene: TRBJ2-1; clone size: -; V gene: TRBV6-2/TRBV6-3; CDR3 protein: CASSYPSVAGYNEQFF; CDR3 DNA: TGTGCCAGCAGTTACCCGTCGGTAGCGGGATACAATGAGCAGTTCTTC
D gene: -; J gene: TRBJ1-6; clone size: -; V gene: TRBV6-6; CDR3 protein: CASSPMRGGVSPLHF; CDR3 DNA: TGTGCCAGCAGCCCCATGAGGGGGGGTGTGTCACCCCTCCACTTT
D gene: TRBD1; J gene: TRBJ2-3; clone size: -; V gene: TRBV2; CDR3 protein: CASSIPGQGYFTDTQYF; CDR3 DNA: TGTGCCAGCTCCATCCCGGGACAGGGATACTTCACAGATACGCAGTATTTT
D gene: TRBD1; J gene: TRBJ2-1; clone size: -; V gene: TRBV13; CDR3 protein: CASSPRQGNYNEQFF; CDR3 DNA: TGTGCCAGCAGCCCTCGACAGGGTAACTACAATGAGCAGTTCTTC
D gene: -; J gene: TRBJ2-4; clone size: -; V gene: TRBV3-1/TRBV3-2; CDR3 protein: CASSQVGDLGENIQYF; CDR3 DNA: TGTGCCAGCAGCCAAGTTGGCGATCTAGGGGAAAACATTCAGTACTTC
D gene: -; J gene: TRBJ1-1; clone size: -; V gene: TRBV4-3; CDR3 protein: CASSQYPGTEAFF; CDR3 DNA: TGCGCCAGCAGCCAATACCCGGGGACTGAAGCTTTCTTT
D gene: -; J gene: TRBJ1-1; clone size: -; V gene: TRBV4-3; CDR3 protein: CASSNWGDRNTEAFF; CDR3 DNA: TGCGCCAGCAGCAACTGGGGGGACCGGAACACTGAAGCTTTCTTT
D gene: -; J gene: TRBJ1-2; clone size: once; V gene: TRBV6-2/TRBV6-3; CDR3 protein: CASSYQGRVLHGYTF; CDR3 DNA: TGTGCCAGCAGTTACCAGGGCAGGGTCCTTCATGGCTACACCTTC
D gene: TRBD2; J gene: TRBJ2-4; clone size: -; V gene: TRBV19; CDR3 protein: CATTSGRAGNIQYF; CDR3 DNA: TGTGCCACAACTAGCGGGAGGGCGGGGAACATTCAGTACTTC
D gene: TRBD1; J gene: TRBJ1-1; clone size: few; V gene: TRBV4-3; CDR3 protein: CASSRQGNTEAFF; CDR3 DNA: TGCGCCAGCAGTCGACAGGGGAACACTGAAGCTTTCTTT
D gene: TRBD1; J gene: TRBJ2-1; clone size: -; V gene: TRBV2; CDR3 protein: CASRGTGGFNEQFF; CDR3 DNA: TGTGCCAGCAGAGGGACAGGGGGTTTCAATGAGCAGTTCTTC
D gene: -; J gene: TRBJ2-3; clone size: -; V gene: TRBV7-2; CDR3 protein: CASSPGETGDTQYF; CDR3 DNA: TGTGCCAGCAGCCCCGGTGAGACGGGGGATACGCAGTATTTT
D gene: -; J gene: TRBJ2-7; clone size: -; V gene: TRBV5-1; CDR3 protein: CASSYDRTSGEQYF; CDR3 DNA: TGCGCCAGCAGCTATGACAGGACTTCAGGCGAGCAGTACTTC
D gene: -; J gene: TRBJ2-1; clone size: -; V gene: TRBV19; CDR3 protein: CASSMFSSAIYNEQFF; CDR3 DNA: TGTGCCAGTAGTATGTTCTCTAGCGCTATCTACAATGAGCAGTTCTTC
D gene: -; J gene: TRBJ2-1; clone size: -; V gene: TRBV4-2; CDR3 protein: CASSQEIRGNNEQFF; CDR3 DNA: TGTGCCAGCAGCCAAGAAATCCGGGGGAACAATGAGCAGTTCTTC
D gene: TRBD2; J gene: TRBJ2-7; clone size: -; V gene: TRBV27; CDR3 protein: CASSLGQREAPYEQYF; CDR3 DNA: TGTGCCAGCAGTTTAGGGCAGCGGGAGGCCCCCTACGAGCAGTACTTC
D gene: TRBD2; J gene: TRBJ2-2; clone size: -; V gene: TRBV9; CDR3 protein: CASSVTGLAGGRNTGELFF; CDR3 DNA: TGTGCCAGCAGCGTAACGGGACTAGCGGGAGGTAGGAACACCGGGGAGCTGTTTTTT
D gene: TRBD1; J gene: TRBJ1-1; clone size: -; V gene: TRBV27; CDR3 protein: CASAGTGLFLNTEAFF; CDR3 DNA: TGTGCCAGCGCCGGGACAGGGCTTTTTCTGAACACTGAAGCTTTCTTT
D gene: -; J gene: TRBJ1-3; clone size: -; V gene: TRBV7-9; CDR3 protein: CASSLTRDTIYF; CDR3 DNA: TGTGCCAGCAGCTTAACTAGGGACACCATATATTTT
D gene: -; J gene: TRBJ2-1; clone size: -; V gene: TRBV19; CDR3 protein: CASSIGAGVNEQFF; CDR3 DNA: TGTGCCAGTAGTATCGGAGCAGGGGTGAATGAGCAGTTCTTC
D gene: TRBD1; J gene: TRBJ2-7; clone size: -; V gene: TRBV5-5; CDR3 protein: CASSPGRQGAEQYF; CDR3 DNA: TGTGCCAGCAGCCCCGGCCGACAGGGCGCCGAGCAGTACTTC
D gene: TRBD1; J gene: TRBJ2-1; clone size: -; V gene: TRBV7-9; CDR3 protein: CASSLDRVGYNEQFF; CDR3 DNA: TGTGCCAGCAGCCTTGACAGGGTGGGATACAATGAGCAGTTCTTC
D gene: TRBD2; J gene: TRBJ2-3; clone size: -; V gene: TRBV28; CDR3 protein: CASTYGRGGVDTQYF; CDR3 DNA: TGTGCCAGCACCTACGGGAGGGGGGGCGTGGATACGCAGTATTTT
D gene: TRBD1; J gene: TRBJ1-1; clone size: -; V gene: TRBV9; CDR3 protein: CASSVRPGQRNTEAFF; CDR3 DNA: TGTGCCAGCAGCGTCCGCCCGGGACAGAGGAACACTGAAGCTTTCTTT
D gene: TRBD1; J gene: TRBJ2-5; clone size: -; V gene: TRBV9; CDR3 protein: CASSVGLGGGETQYF; CDR3 DNA: TGTGCCAGCAGCGTAGGGTTAGGGGGCGGTGAGACCCAGTACTTC
D gene: -; J gene: TRBJ1-2; clone size: -; V gene: TRBV2; CDR3 protein: CASNNQGGYYGYTF; CDR3 DNA: TGTGCCAGCAATAACCAGGGTGGGTACTATGGCTACACCTTC
D gene: TRBD2; J gene: TRBJ2-1; clone size: -; V gene: TRBV10-3; CDR3 protein: CATKRASGRESSYNEQFF; CDR3 DNA: TGTGCCACAAAAAGGGCTAGCGGGAGGGAGAGCTCCTACAATGAGCAGTTCTTC
D gene: TRBD2; J gene: TRBJ2-1; clone size: -; V gene: TRBV28; CDR3 protein: CASSFRTRSYNEQFF; CDR3 DNA: TGTGCCAGCAGTTTTCGGACTAGGAGCTACAATGAGCAGTTCTTC
D gene: -; J gene: TRBJ2-1; clone size: -; V gene: TRBV6-2/TRBV6-3; CDR3 protein: CASSWGPNNEQFF; CDR3 DNA: TGTGCCAGCAGTTGGGGGCCAAACAATGAGCAGTTCTTC